Following are 16 T cell receptor beta chains from one sample sequenced in a study of OX40 agonist ivuxolimab in advanced cancers. Some clones are missing from TCRdb's copy, which holds only in-frame ones; the method was immunoSEQ multiplex PCR. The table has tens of thousands of clones, 82% seen once. Sequenced material: CD4+ or CD8+ T cells sorted from blood, taken in a trial of the OX40 agonist ivuxolimab. The origin of the receptors is an adult with an advanced solid tumor such as melanoma, head and neck, liver or kidney cancer.

This clone came up a few times. DNA for the CDR3: TGTGCCAGCAGTTTGTTGGCAGGGGGATCCTACGAGCAGTACTTC. Translation gives CASSLLAGGSYEQYF. The chain uses TRBV27 and TRBJ2-7; the match to TRBD1 covers 7 bases. CDR1 and CDR2 from the germline V gene are MNHEY and SMNVEV (reference sequence). The junction had 6 bases not matched to a gene; V was cut back by 3 bases and J by 1 base. The CDR3 loop spans 15 amino acids.

The chain combines TRBV30 with TRBJ1-2; 7 bases line up with TRBD1. This CDR3 contains 13 residues. V was clipped by 0 bases and J by 4 bases; unmatched bases: 2. CDR1 is GTSNPN, CDR2 SVGIG, per germline (reference sequence). CDR3 in amino acids: CAWSVTGVYGYTF. The CDR3 coding sequence is TGTGCCTGGAGTGTCACAGGGGTCTATGGCTACACCTTC.

This chain connects TRBV27 to TRBJ2-3; 10 bases are a match to TRBD2. This CDR3 has 17 residues. With 3 bases clipped from V and 2 bases from J, the junction kept 8 bases outside the gene matches. Germline CDR1 MNHEY, CDR2 SMNVEV (reference sequence). DNA for the CDR3: TGTGCCAGCAGTTTGTTCAATAGCGGGGGGTCCACAGATACGCAGTATTTT. The encoded protein is CASSLFNSGGSTDTQYF.

The rearrangement joins TRBV4-3 to TRBJ2-1; 9 nucleotides match TRBD2. CDR1 LGHNA and CDR2 YSLEER come from the germline V gene. V shed 0 bases and J 6 bases; nucleotides not matched to a gene: 6. The CDR3 has 16 amino acids. The CDR3 DNA reads as TGCGCCAGCAGCCAAGATGGTGGGACTAGCATCAATGAGCAGTTCTTC. Residues: CASSQDGGTSINEQFF.

This rearrangement joins TRBV6-5 to TRBJ1-6, with a weak D call TRBD1 (5 bases). This CDR3 has 13 residues. The germline gives CDR1 MNHEY, CDR2 SVGAGI. Trimming pared 3 bases from V and 10 bases from J, leaving 10 bases between. CDR3 sequence: CASSYGGGSPLHF. CDR3 nucleotide sequence: TGTGCCAGCAGTTATGGGGGTGGATCACCCCTCCACTTT.

This chain connects TRBV28 to TRBJ1-2, with D hard to call. The CDR3 runs 14 residues. CDR1 is MDHEN, CDR2 SYDVKM, per germline. V shed 5 bases and J shed 5 bases, with 15 bases lying between them. Written as DNA, the CDR3 is TGTGCCAGCAGTCCGGACGGGATGGAATATGGCTACACCTTC. It translates to CASSPDGMEYGYTF.

This chain connects TRBV21-1 to TRBJ1-6. TRBV21-1 has pseudogene status. CDR3 length: 16 residues. The CDR3 nucleotides are TGTGCCAGCAGCAAGGGGGGTTTTTGGGAGGATTCACCCCTCCACTTT. This gives the protein CASSKGGFWEDSPLHF.

This chain uses TRBV19 with TRBJ1-2; D gene ambiguous. Germline V CDR1 and CDR2: LNHDA, SQIVND (reference sequence). This CDR3 has 13 amino acids. V shed 3 bases and J shed 4 bases, with 9 bases lying between them. In nucleotides, the CDR3 is TGTGCCAGTAGTATTATCGCGGCCTATGGCTACACCTTC. Residues: CASSIIAAYGYTF.

CDR3 coding DNA: TGTGCCACGAGACCGGGACAGGGGGCATGGGCAGATACGCAGTATTTT. Translation: CATRPGQGAWADTQYF. The chain recombines TRBV13 with TRBJ2-3; the match to TRBD1 covers 12 bases. The germline V gene encodes CDR1 PRHDT and CDR2 FYEKMQ (reference sequence). Germline trimming cut 10 bases from V and 4 bases from J; bases unmatched to any gene: 12. The CDR3 is made up of 16 amino acids.

The chain carries TRBV28 and TRBJ2-5; D is possibly TRBD1 (6 bases). This CDR3 comprises 14 residues. The V end lost 8 bases, the J end lost 4 bases, and 17 bases lay between the germline ends. The germline V gene encodes CDR1 MDHEN and CDR2 SYDVKM. Written as DNA, the CDR3 is TGTGCCAGCCGAGGGGGATCGCTTGGAGAGACCCAGTACTTC. Encoded protein: CASRGGSLGETQYF.

The chain couples TRBV28 to TRBJ1-3, with D tentatively TRBD1 (6 bases). The CDR3 extends over 16 amino acids. V lost 3 bases and J 8 bases, leaving 20 bases between the germline ends. From germline, CDR1 is MDHEN and CDR2 SYDVKM. CDR3 amino acids: CASSLFQTGRGDTIYF. In DNA form, the CDR3 reads TGTGCCAGCAGTTTGTTCCAGACAGGCCGGGGGGACACCATATATTTT. The whole variable domain, remainder taken from reference TRBV28 and TRBJ1-3, is DVKVTQSSRYLVKRTGEKVFLECVQDMDHENMFWYRQDPGLGLRLIYFSYDVKMKEKGDIPEGYSVSREKKERFSLILESASTNQTSMYLCASSLFQTGRGDTIYFGEGSWLTVV.

This clone was observed once. The chain employs TRBV27 and TRBJ2-5, with 9 positions matching TRBD1. This CDR3 region has 19 residues. Trimming cost V 6 bases and J 2 bases; bases outside gene matches: 19. The germline V gene encodes CDR1 MNHEY and CDR2 SMNVEV (reference sequence). DNA of the CDR3: TGTGCCAGCAGGCTTTATCCCGGGGGACAGGGAAGGGGACAAGAGACCCAGTACTTC. As protein: CASRLYPGGQGRGQETQYF.

V usage is TRBV7-9 and J usage is TRBJ2-7, with D maybe TRBD1 (7 bases). Germline CDR1 and CDR2: SEHNR and FQNEAQ (reference sequence). V lost 3 bases and J 3 bases, leaving 15 bases between the germline ends. The CDR3 length is 15 residues. The CDR3 loop is CASSFDRDLNYEQYF. The CDR3 coding sequence is TGTGCCAGCAGCTTTGACAGGGACTTGAACTACGAGCAGTACTTC.

On this clone: At one boundary the junction diverges from the germline segment, which might be a read error. The chain combines TRBV5-3 with TRBJ2-3; D call uncertain. TRBV5-3 is known as an ORF, though its function is uncertain. The CDR3 runs to 9 residues. CDR3 in amino acids: CARSSFRNF. In DNA form, the CDR3 reads TGTGCCAGAAGCTCCTTTCGGAATTTT.

The CDR3 nucleotides are TGTGCCAGCAGCTTAGACTGGGCCGGGGAGCTGTTTTTT. Encoded protein: CASSLDWAGELFF. This chain joins TRBV7-2 and TRBJ2-2; D is uncertain. This CDR3 contains 13 residues. V was cut by 1 base and J by 6 bases, with 6 bases left in between. Germline V gene sequence: CDR1 SGHTA, CDR2 FQGNSA.

The CDR3 DNA reads TGTGCCAGCAGCCCCGGGACTCGAATCACCGGGGAGCTGTTTTTT. It encodes CASSPGTRITGELFF. This rearrangement joins TRBV11-2 to TRBJ2-2; a possible D gene is TRBD2 (6 bases). This CDR3 has 15 amino acids. Per the germline V gene, CDR1 is SGHAT and CDR2 is FQNNGV. V dropped 5 bases and J dropped 4 bases, with 14 bases sitting between them.